This TCR beta chain was observed in a study of T-cell reconstitution after alpha-beta-depleted transplantation in children. Points from the study as a whole: Some patients showed high day-60 TCRbeta diversity, which derived from surviving recipient T cells and thymic progenitors. Where alpha-beta T cells came from about two months after transplant was reportedly several hundred expanded graft clones.

Preparation of the TCRbeta library used unique molecular identifiers. One entry per CDR3 protein, called by TCRdb with MiXCR from the PCR reads. Among about 580,000 distinct CDR3 sequences listed, under 30% were seen once. This clonotype was counted at least ten times. The antigen is not known. This sequence was found in a boy under two years old who had a stem cell transplant for acute myeloid leukemia, so the T cells may come from the graft donor. Source: PBMCs, mostly from graft donor cells, taken 360 days after TCRalphabeta/CD19-depleted stem cell transplant.

The CDR3 protein is CATLGSETQYF. For the CDR3, the DNA is TGTGCCACCCTCGGGTCCGAGACCCAGTACTTC. The V gene is TRBV10-3, the J gene TRBJ2-5; no reliable D call. Looked up from germline, CDR1 is ENHRY and CDR2 is SYGVKD. This CDR3 region has 11 residues. V lost 10 bases to trimming and J lost 5 bases, with 11 bases between them.